This T cell receptor (beta chain) emerged from a study of metastatic and nonmetastatic thyroid tumors (dated by TCRdb to the early 2020s). Study-wide context: For patients with malignant and with benign thyroid disease, the researchers compared repertoires between peripheral blood samples and tumor or nodule tissue samples.

The library was obtained by PCR. Sequencing used an Illumina HiSeq 4000. The TCR beta-chain CDR3 region of each patient was profiled by high-throughput sequencing. As for how the authors treated the data: A classifier to discriminate distant-metastatic papillary thyroid cancer patients was built from CDR3 differences across clinicopathological groups. The Shannon index was used to assess repertoire diversity, and the Morisita-Horn index was used to assess tumor-blood repertoire similarity. Using fastp trimming at Q25 and MiXCR clonotype assembly, TCRdb reanalyzed the public sequencing data and kept in-frame beta chains. TCRdb's processing, not the authors' own work, is the source of the V and J calls. The sample has approximately 30,000 clones on record, around 7.4% of them singletons. 35% to 50% of the sample comes from the top ten. None of the patients had been given any treatment before thyroid surgery. The study retrospectively analysed patient clinical samples collected from about 2012 to 2019 using T-cell receptor beta sequencing.

Clipping removes 0 bases from V and 5 bases from J, with 11 as the unmatched junction base count. From the germline V gene, CDR1 is KGHSH and CDR2 is LQKENI. Spanning cysteine to phenylalanine, the CDR3 consists of 17 amino acids. The entry retains the CDR3 DNA only, 51 bases that are in frame from base 1. This clone has a handful of counts. The antigen it binds to is not known. Qualities for individual bases were not recorded, and no much larger clone is one base off. Results and caveats for the whole study, not just this receptor: In both blood and tumor samples, TCR beta diversity was reported to be significantly higher in malignant tumors than in benign nodules.

Sequences were obtained from blood. The chain is made from TRBV18 and TRBJ2-5, and 8 junctional nucleotides match TRBD2. The TCR comes from a female donor with papillary thyroid cancer or a benign thyroid nodule (not recorded which). Some clones in this sample may be carry-over from other donors' samples. The DNA sequence is as follows: TGTGCCAGCTCACCACCGATAGAGCGGGAGATTCGCGAGACCCAGTACTTC. This encodes CASSPPIEREIRETQYF.